The 30 T cell receptor beta chains presented below share a single source sample, sequenced in a study of blood T cells in healthy people across ages. A second PCR of roughly 6 to 12 cycles used a sample-barcoded 5' primer and a J-beta primer mix. TCRdb itself ran the 5' RACE reads through MiXCR, one entry per CDR3 protein. The repertoire has 980,000 or so distinct CDR3 sequences, approximately 49% of them found once; the top ten carry around an eighth. The specimen was blood. All receptors derive from a man aged 30 to 45 in good health.

This chain joins TRBV12-3 or TRBV12-4 and TRBJ2-5; 7 nucleotides align to TRBD2. CDR3 length: 15 residues. V trimming: 4 bases; J trimming: 5 bases; junction bases outside the gene matches: 10. The CDR3 sequence is CASSSTGTKVETQYF. The CDR3 bases are TGTGCCAGCAGTTCGACCGGGACTAAGGTTGAGACCCAGTACTTC.

This clonotype was seen repeatedly, ten times or more. The chain combines TRBV12-3 or TRBV12-4 with TRBJ1-1; D gene unclear. CDR3 size: 13 residues. The ends were cut back, 6 bases at V and 7 bases at J, with 15 bases in the middle. The CDR3 DNA reads TGTGCCAGCAGGCCCCCGGGGAGGAGTGAAGCTTTCTTT. It codes for CASRPPGRSEAFF.

J is TRBJ1-1 and V is TRBV27; D may be TRBD1 (5 bases). V lost 6 bases, J lost 6 bases, and 14 bases lay in between. The CDR3 spans 13 residues. The germline V gene encodes CDR1 MNHEY and CDR2 SMNVEV (reference sequence). The CDR3 sequence is CASRLGVAAEAFF. DNA of the CDR3: TGTGCCAGCAGGCTAGGGGTGGCGGCTGAAGCTTTCTTT.

This clonotype was detected many times. The chain recombines TRBV7-2 with TRBJ2-7, with 7 bases that match TRBD2. The CDR3 loop spans 13 amino acids. Germline V gives CDR1 SGHTA, CDR2 FQGNSA. With 5 bases clipped from V and 3 bases from J, the junction kept 4 bases outside the gene matches. Here the CDR3 DNA reads TGTGCCAGCAGCCGGGAGGTCATCTACGAGCAGTACTTC. Its protein is CASSREVIYEQYF.

The rearrangement uses TRBV10-3 and TRBJ1-6, with D uncertain. Germline V gene sequence: CDR1 ENHRY, CDR2 SYGVKD. This CDR3 region has 16 residues. V lost 3 bases to trimming and J lost 5 bases, with 14 bases between them. The CDR3 reads CAISDRQDSHNSPLHF. Written as DNA, the CDR3 is TGTGCCATCAGTGACAGGCAAGATAGCCATAATTCACCCCTCCACTTT.

With regard to this clonotype: Since a much larger clone is just one base distant, this may be a read error. This chain links TRBV7-8 with TRBJ2-1, with D maybe TRBD2 (5 bases). Per the germline V gene, CDR1 is SGHVS and CDR2 is FQNEAQ. With 5 bases removed from V and 2 bases from J, the gap between germline ends came to 7 bases. This CDR3 spans 13 amino acids. CDR3 protein: CASSRRPYNEQFF. CDR3 sequence (DNA): TGTGCCAGCAGCCGGAGGCCCTACAATGAGCAGTTCTTC.

The chain links TRBV7-2 to TRBJ2-1, with 8 bases that match TRBD2. The V gene's germline CDR1 is SGHTA and CDR2 FQGNSA. The J segment lost 5 bases and the V segment lost 3 bases, leaving 9 bases of the junction unmatched. The CDR3 has 16 residues. Here the CDR3 reads CASSFLPGGPHNEQFF. The CDR3, as DNA: TGTGCCAGCAGCTTTCTACCGGGGGGGCCCCACAATGAGCAGTTCTTC.

In regard to this clonotype: A single base separates this from a much larger clone, so it may be a read error. The V call is TRBV12-3 or TRBV12-4, the J call TRBJ1-2; maybe TRBD1 (5 bases). Trimming cost V 6 bases and J 4 bases, with 18 bases left between them. CDR3 length: 15 residues. CDR3 sequence: CASRGGEGFTYGYTF. The CDR3 DNA is TGTGCCAGCAGGGGGGGGGAAGGGTTCACCTATGGCTACACCTTC.

V usage is TRBV3-1 and J usage is TRBJ2-3, with D tentatively TRBD2 (6 bases). The CDR3 is 15 amino acids. Germline assignment: CDR1 LGHDT and CDR2 YNNKEL (reference sequence). Deletions cut 6 bases from V and 1 base from J, with 14 bases between. The CDR3 bases are TGTGCCAGCAGACCTATTAGCGGTGGCACAGATACGCAGTATTTT. Translating it yields CASRPISGGTDTQYF.

This clonotype occurred a few times. V gene TRBV7-8 combines with J gene TRBJ2-4; 8 nucleotides agree with TRBD2. The DNA end lines up better with TRBJ2-7; the J call may be wrong. The germline CDR1 and CDR2 sequences are SGHVS and FQNEAQ. This CDR3 is built from 13 residues. As DNA, the CDR3 is TGTGCCAGCAGCTGGATAGCGGGGTACGAGCAGTACTTC. Its protein is CASSWIAGYEQYF.

The rearrangement joins TRBV30 to TRBJ2-1, with TRBD1 as a possible D gene (6 bases). This CDR3 is built from 13 residues. Trimming took 4 bases from V and 6 from J, leaving 13 bases between them. Germline V gene lookup returns CDR1 GTSNPN and CDR2 SVGIG (reference sequence). The CDR3 here is CAWTPGGSNEQFF. DNA for the CDR3: TGTGCCTGGACCCCTGGGGGCAGCAATGAGCAGTTCTTC.

A remark on this clonotype: This may be a read error, as it is one base from a much larger clone. The chain uses TRBV10-3 and TRBJ2-2; either TRBD1 or TRBD2 may supply D (6 bases each). Looked up from germline, CDR1 is ENHRY and CDR2 is SYGVKD. Trimming stripped 8 bases from V and 0 bases from J, with 22 bases between. CDR3 length: 18 amino acids. CDR3 nucleotide sequence: TGTGCCATCGGAAACACGAACGGGGGCCGTTCGAACACCGGGGAGCTGTTTTTT. As protein: CAIGNTNGGRSNTGELFF.

This chain uses TRBV7-3 with TRBJ2-3; D possibly uses TRBD1 or TRBD2 (5 bases each). This CDR3 comprises 16 residues. The V end lost 6 bases, the J end lost 1 base, and 17 bases lay between the germline ends. From germline, CDR1 is SGHTA and CDR2 FQGTGA. In DNA, the CDR3 is TGTGCCAGCAGTTCCTCCGGGACCCGACGCACAGATACGCAGTATTTT. The encoded protein is CASSSSGTRRTDTQYF.

This clonotype came up a few times. The genes are TRBV7-2 and TRBJ2-7; D may be TRBD1 or TRBD2 (5 bases each). The CDR3 extends over 16 amino acids. The ends were cut back, 1 base at V and 0 bases at J, with 13 bases in the middle. Germline V gene sequence: CDR1 SGHTA, CDR2 FQGNSA. CDR3 sequence reads: CASSLGGTYLSYEQYF. The CDR3, as DNA: TGTGCCAGCAGCTTAGGGGGGACCTACCTCTCCTACGAGCAGTACTTC.

This clonotype has only a few counts. For the CDR3, the DNA is TGCGCCAGCAGCCGAGGGGCATCGTTGGGTCAGTACTTC. Protein sequence: CASSRGASLGQYF. The J gene is TRBJ2-4, the V gene TRBV5-1; TRBD1 or TRBD2 may be the D gene (5 bases each). Germline V gene data show CDR1 as SGHRS and CDR2 as YFSETQ. Trimming took off 4 bases at V and 12 bases at J, with 17 bases between the two ends. This CDR3 is 13 amino acids long.

V is TRBV3-1 and J is TRBJ2-7; D is uncertain. This CDR3 spans 14 amino acids. Trimming removed 4 bases from V and 2 bases from J, with 12 bases in between. Germline-derived CDR1 and CDR2 are LGHDT and YNNKEL (reference sequence). CDR3 coding DNA: TGTGCCAGCAGCCCGAAGACTGAAACCTACGAGCAGTACTTC. Its protein product is CASSPKTETYEQYF.

This clonotype was counted between two and nine times. The J gene is TRBJ2-1, the V gene TRBV6-2 or TRBV6-3; 9 bases match TRBD1. Looked up from germline, CDR1 is MNHEY and CDR2 is SVGEGT. CDR3 length: 15 residues. V dropped 6 bases and J dropped 2; count of bases not matched to a gene: 5. In DNA, the CDR3 is TGTGCCAGCAGATACACAGGGGGCCCCTACAATGAGCAGTTCTTC. Protein sequence: CASRYTGGPYNEQFF.

J is TRBJ1-2 and V is TRBV20-1, with D possibly being TRBD1 (6 bases). The CDR3 is 13 residues long. Trimming left V 2 bases short and J 1 base short, with 8 bases between. Germline CDR1 and CDR2: DFQATT and SNEGSKA (reference sequence). CDR3 sequence (DNA): TGCAGTGCTAGAAAGGACAGTAACTATGGCTACACCTTC. It translates to CSARKDSNYGYTF.

This clonotype has a handful of counts. The V call is TRBV7-9, the J call TRBJ1-1; 8 bases match TRBD1. V shed 2 bases and J 4 bases; nucleotides not matched to a gene: 6. Germline V gives CDR1 SEHNR, CDR2 FQNEAQ (reference sequence). The CDR3 has 15 residues. The CDR3 loop is CASSLSGGLGTEAFF. CDR3 nucleotides: TGTGCCAGCAGCTTATCAGGGGGCTTAGGCACTGAAGCTTTCTTT.

This chain uses TRBV29-1 with TRBJ1-1; D is uncertain. CDR1 and CDR2 (germline): SQVTM, ANQGSEA. The CDR3 length is 11 residues. Trimming left V 7 bases short and J 0 bases short, with 6 bases between. The CDR3 DNA is TGCAGCGCTTACATGAACACTGAAGCTTTCTTT. Amino acid sequence: CSAYMNTEAFF.

The genes are TRBV6-5 and TRBJ1-2; D is possibly TRBD1 (6 bases). Germline V gives CDR1 MNHEY, CDR2 SVGAGI. CDR3 length: 16 residues. V lost 4 bases to trimming and J lost 5 bases, with 20 bases between them. The CDR3 is CASSFWAPGAGYGYTF. CDR3 DNA sequence: TGTGCCAGCAGTTTCTGGGCCCCGGGGGCTGGGTATGGCTACACCTTC.

The J gene is TRBJ2-7, the V gene TRBV18; 7 nucleotides line up with TRBD2. J lost 6 bases, V lost 2 bases, and 4 bases had no gene match. In germline, CDR1 is KGHSH, CDR2 LQKENI. This CDR3 comprises 13 residues. The CDR3: CASSPSPGGEQYF. The DNA for the CDR3 is TGTGCCAGCTCACCATCCCCGGGGGGCGAGCAGTACTTC.

The table lists this clonotype with a few counts. This sequence joins TRBV10-2 and TRBJ2-3, with 9 bases fitting TRBD2. The junction had 9 bases not matched to a gene; V was cut back by 0 bases and J by 2 bases. CDR3 length: 18 amino acids. Germline assignment: CDR1 WSHSY and CDR2 SAAADI. The CDR3: CASSESEASGAPTDTQYF. CDR3 coding DNA: TGCGCCAGCAGTGAGTCTGAGGCTAGCGGGGCTCCCACAGATACGCAGTATTTT.

The chain links TRBV20-1 to TRBJ2-1; no definite D call. V was shortened by 5 bases and J by 4 bases, with 15 bases between the two germline ends. This CDR3 comprises 14 residues. From germline, CDR1 is DFQATT and CDR2 SNEGSKA (reference sequence). CDR3 amino acids: CSARNREEYNEQFF. The CDR3 nucleotides read TGCAGTGCTCGGAATCGTGAGGAGTACAATGAGCAGTTCTTC.

The chain couples TRBV20-1 to TRBJ1-2, with D perhaps matching TRBD1 (5 bases). Germline V gene sequence: CDR1 DFQATT, CDR2 SNEGSKA (reference sequence). The V gene lost 0 bases and the J gene lost 7 bases, with 24 bases spanning the gap. The CDR3 contains 17 residues. The chain's CDR3 is CSARDREGFTPRGGYTF. CDR3 nucleotide sequence: TGCAGTGCTAGAGATAGGGAGGGGTTCACCCCTAGGGGTGGCTACACCTTC.

The rearrangement links TRBV5-1 to TRBJ2-7; D possibly corresponds to TRBD2 (6 bases). Trimming cost V 3 bases and J 3 bases, with 13 bases left between them. The CDR3 spans 14 residues. Germline CDR1 SGHRS, CDR2 YFSETQ. The CDR3 DNA sequence: TGCGCCAGCAGCTGGGAGGACACTTACTACGAGCAGTACTTC. Encoded protein: CASSWEDTYYEQYF.

This clonotype was counted only a few times. J is TRBJ2-1 and V is TRBV4-2; 15 nucleotides align to TRBD2. CDR3 length: 17 residues. In germline, CDR1 is LGHNA, CDR2 YNFKEQ. Trimming at V came to 0 bases and at J to 6 bases, leaving 3 bases not matched to a gene. This chain's CDR3 is CASSQEGTSGRINEQFF. CDR3 sequence (DNA): TGTGCCAGCAGCCAAGAGGGGACTAGCGGGAGGATCAATGAGCAGTTCTTC.

Ten or more counts support this clonotype. The chain combines TRBV10-3 with TRBJ2-1, with 9 bases identical to TRBD1. This CDR3 has 14 amino acids. From germline, CDR1 is ENHRY and CDR2 SYGVKD. V was clipped by 9 bases and J by 8 bases; unmatched bases: 11. The CDR3 spells CAIQGTGLLDEQFF. CDR3 nucleotides: TGTGCCATACAAGGGACAGGGCTTTTGGATGAGCAGTTCTTC.

The table lists this clonotype with a few counts. V gene TRBV4-1 combines with J gene TRBJ2-1, with D unresolved. The J call may not be correct, given that the DNA end is closer to TRBJ2-7. Per the germline V gene, CDR1 is MGHRA and CDR2 is YSYEKL. CDR3 length: 12 amino acids. The CDR3 DNA follows: TGCGCCAGCAGCCCGTCTTACAATGAGCAGTACTTC. It encodes CASSPSYNEQYF.

The chain combines TRBV2 with TRBJ1-6; TRBD1 matches 7 bases. The J segment lost 5 bases and the V segment lost 9 bases, leaving 10 bases of the junction unmatched. CDR1 is SNHLY, CDR2 FYNNEI, per germline. CDR3 length equals 15 residues. DNA of the CDR3: TGTGCCAGAGAGCGTGGGACAGAAGATAATTCACCCCTCCACTTT. Amino acids: CARERGTEDNSPLHF.